These T cell receptor beta chains were read from a single sample in a study of beta chain features in type 1 diabetes. Assay used: immunoSEQ multiplex PCR; TCRdb lists only in-frame clones, some missing. The data show 120,000 to 150,000 clones, with roughly 9.3% seen just once and 0.55% to 0.75% held by the top ten. Material for sequencing was central memory CD4+ T cells from blood. All receptors derive from a middle-aged woman in good health. CDR3s include the opening cysteine and the closing phenylalanine or tryptophan. Each record gives: D gene, clone size, V gene, CDR3 length, J gene, CDR3 protein, CDR3 DNA. The D gene is left open where the match is weak. Size is stated for part of the rows, as once, few or many counts, or as a class when the clone is expanded.

D gene: TRBD2
clone size: .
V gene: TRBV5-1
CDR3 length: 14
J gene: TRBJ2-5
CDR3 protein: CASSAQTSGETQYF
CDR3 DNA: TGCGCCAGCAGCGCACAGACTAGCGGAGAGACCCAGTACTTC

D gene: .
clone size: few
V gene: TRBV5-1
CDR3 length: 14
J gene: TRBJ2-2
CDR3 protein: CASRLGANTGELFF
CDR3 DNA: TGCGCCAGCAGGCTCGGGGCGAACACCGGGGAGCTGTTTTTT

D gene: .
clone size: .
V gene: TRBV4-1
CDR3 length: 14
J gene: TRBJ2-7
CDR3 protein: CASSQDQGTYEQYF
CDR3 DNA: TGCGCCAGCAGCCAAGATCAGGGAACCTACGAGCAGTACTTC

D gene: .
clone size: few
V gene: TRBV2
CDR3 length: 16
J gene: TRBJ1-6
CDR3 protein: CAGTLGASSYNSPLHF
CDR3 DNA: TGTGCCGGAACTTTGGGGGCGAGCTCCTATAATTCACCCCTCCACTTT

D gene: .
clone size: few
V gene: TRBV5-4
CDR3 length: 14
J gene: TRBJ2-5
CDR3 protein: CASSLGGRQETQYF
CDR3 DNA: TGTGCCAGCAGCTTGGGTGGCAGGCAAGAGACCCAGTACTTC

D gene: .
clone size: few
V gene: TRBV28
CDR3 length: 14
J gene: TRBJ1-1
CDR3 protein: CASSLSGLGADLFF
CDR3 DNA: TGTGCCAGCAGTTTATCGGGTTTGGGGGCGGACTTATTCTTT

D gene: TRBD1
clone size: .
V gene: TRBV4-2
CDR3 length: 17
J gene: TRBJ1-2
CDR3 protein: CASSQETNRGSYYGYTF
CDR3 DNA: TGTGCCAGCAGCCAAGAAACAAACAGGGGGAGCTACTATGGCTACACCTTC

D gene: TRBD1
clone size: .
V gene: TRBV7-8
CDR3 length: 13
J gene: TRBJ1-2
CDR3 protein: CASSSDRGGGYTF
CDR3 DNA: TGTGCCAGCAGCTCCGACAGGGGAGGTGGCTACACCTTC

D gene: .
clone size: .
V gene: TRBV19
CDR3 length: 15
J gene: TRBJ2-5
CDR3 protein: CASSTPTGQQETQYF
CDR3 DNA: TGTGCCAGTAGTACTCCCACCGGACAGCAAGAGACCCAGTACTTC

D gene: .
clone size: few
V gene: TRBV11-2
CDR3 length: 14
J gene: TRBJ1-4
CDR3 protein: CASSPSYKNEKLFF
CDR3 DNA: TGTGCCAGCAGCCCGTCGTACAAAAATGAAAAACTGTTTTTT

D gene: TRBD1
clone size: .
V gene: TRBV11-2
CDR3 length: 17
J gene: TRBJ1-1
CDR3 protein: CASSLDFTGGWNTEAFF
CDR3 DNA: TGTGCCAGCAGCTTAGACTTCACAGGGGGTTGGAACACTGAAGCTTTCTTT

D gene: .
clone size: .
V gene: TRBV4-2
CDR3 length: 16
J gene: TRBJ2-3
CDR3 protein: CASSQEVEGGPDTQYF
CDR3 DNA: TGTGCCAGCAGCCAAGAAGTTGAGGGGGGGCCTGATACGCAGTATTTT

D gene: TRBD1
clone size: .
V gene: TRBV5-1
CDR3 length: 14
J gene: TRBJ2-7
CDR3 protein: CASSLAGQGDEQYF
CDR3 DNA: TGCGCCAGCAGCTTGGCCGGCCAGGGGGACGAGCAGTACTTC

D gene: .
clone size: few
V gene: TRBV6-5
CDR3 length: 15
J gene: TRBJ1-4
CDR3 protein: CASTEGTGRDEKLFF
CDR3 DNA: TGTGCCAGCACCGAGGGAACAGGGAGGGACGAAAAACTGTTTTTT

D gene: .
clone size: .
V gene: TRBV29-1
CDR3 length: 12
J gene: TRBJ1-3
CDR3 protein: CSVDGSGNTIYF
CDR3 DNA: TGCAGCGTTGACGGGTCTGGAAACACCATATATTTT

D gene: .
clone size: .
V gene: TRBV14
CDR3 length: 15
J gene: TRBJ1-2
CDR3 protein: CASSQGQGRSYGYTF
CDR3 DNA: TGTGCCAGCAGCCAAGGCCAGGGGCGCAGCTATGGCTACACCTTC

D gene: .
clone size: .
V gene: TRBV19
CDR3 length: 11
J gene: TRBJ2-1
CDR3 protein: CASTLYNEQFF
CDR3 DNA: TGTGCCAGTACCCTCTACAATGAGCAGTTCTTC

D gene: TRBD1
clone size: few
V gene: TRBV12-5
CDR3 length: 18
J gene: TRBJ1-5
CDR3 protein: CASGPAGTGGISNQPQHF
CDR3 DNA: TGTGCTAGTGGTCCAGCCGGGACAGGGGGGATAAGCAATCAGCCCCAGCATTTT

D gene: .
clone size: few
V gene: TRBV2
CDR3 length: 10
J gene: TRBJ1-2
CDR3 protein: CASSTRDTFF
CDR3 DNA: TGTGCCAGCAGTACACGGGACACCTTTTTC

D gene: TRBD1
clone size: .
V gene: TRBV7-2
CDR3 length: 13
J gene: TRBJ1-3
CDR3 protein: CASSSDRVNTIYF
CDR3 DNA: TGTGCCAGCAGCTCGGACAGGGTAAACACCATATATTTT

D gene: .
clone size: .
V gene: TRBV15
CDR3 length: 16
J gene: TRBJ2-1
CDR3 protein: CATRGGRRTLSDEQFF
CDR3 DNA: TGTGCCACCAGAGGGGGACGACGGACCCTCTCGGATGAGCAGTTCTTC

D gene: TRBD1
clone size: .
V gene: TRBV14
CDR3 length: 15
J gene: TRBJ2-2
CDR3 protein: CASSRTGAVTGELFF
CDR3 DNA: TGTGCCAGCAGCCGGACAGGCGCCGTCACCGGGGAGCTGTTTTTT

D gene: .
clone size: .
V gene: TRBV15
CDR3 length: 15
J gene: TRBJ2-2
CDR3 protein: CATSRDKAGTGELFF
CDR3 DNA: TGTGCCACCAGCAGAGATAAGGCGGGCACCGGGGAGCTGTTTTTT

D gene: TRBD1
clone size: many
V gene: TRBV4-2
CDR3 length: 15
J gene: TRBJ1-5
CDR3 protein: CASSKDRYSNQPQHF
CDR3 DNA: TGTGCCAGCAGCAAGGACAGGTATAGCAATCAGCCCCAGCATTTT

D gene: .
clone size: .
V gene: TRBV7-8
CDR3 length: 15
J gene: TRBJ2-7
CDR3 protein: CASSLDRTVSYEQYF
CDR3 DNA: TGTGCCAGCAGCCTCGATCGGACAGTCTCCTACGAGCAGTACTTC

D gene: .
clone size: few
V gene: TRBV7-2
CDR3 length: 13
J gene: TRBJ1-5
CDR3 protein: CASSRQVNQPQHF
CDR3 DNA: TGTGCCAGCAGTAGACAAGTCAATCAGCCCCAGCATTTT

D gene: .
clone size: few
V gene: TRBV11-2
CDR3 length: 18
J gene: TRBJ2-1
CDR3 protein: CASSPWGDDRVVYNEQFF
CDR3 DNA: TGTGCCAGCAGCCCCTGGGGGGACGATCGAGTGGTCTACAATGAGCAGTTCTTC

D gene: TRBD1
clone size: few
V gene: TRBV10-3
CDR3 length: 11
J gene: TRBJ2-5
CDR3 protein: CAIGTEETQYF
CDR3 DNA: TGTGCCATTGGGACAGAAGAGACCCAGTACTTC

D gene: .
clone size: few
V gene: TRBV18
CDR3 length: 14
J gene: TRBJ1-6
CDR3 protein: CASSPYQGRSPLHF
CDR3 DNA: TGTGCCAGCTCACCATACCAGGGCAGATCACCCCTCCACTTT

D gene: .
clone size: .
V gene: TRBV9
CDR3 length: 14
J gene: TRBJ2-3
CDR3 protein: CASSPGGLTDTQYF
CDR3 DNA: TGTGCCAGCAGCCCCGGGGGGCTCACAGATACGCAGTATTTT

D gene: TRBD2
clone size: few
V gene: TRBV7-9
CDR3 length: 15
J gene: TRBJ2-1
CDR3 protein: CASSLTSGTNNEQFF
CDR3 DNA: TGTGCCAGCAGCTTAACTAGCGGGACCAACAATGAGCAGTTCTTC

D gene: .
clone size: .
V gene: TRBV6-1
CDR3 length: 15
J gene: TRBJ1-6
CDR3 protein: CASSDDPPGVSPLHF
CDR3 DNA: TGTGCCAGCAGTGACGACCCCCCAGGGGTTTCACCCCTCCACTTT

D gene: .
clone size: .
V gene: TRBV5-1
CDR3 length: 14
J gene: TRBJ2-5
CDR3 protein: CASSPPGQGETQYF
CDR3 DNA: TGCGCCAGCAGCCCCCCGGGCCAGGGAGAGACCCAGTACTTC

D gene: TRBD1
clone size: .
V gene: TRBV7-2
CDR3 length: 14
J gene: TRBJ1-5
CDR3 protein: CASSQDRGHQPQHF
CDR3 DNA: TGTGCCAGCAGCCAAGACAGGGGGCATCAGCCCCAGCATTTT

D gene: TRBD1
clone size: many
V gene: TRBV29-1
CDR3 length: 17
J gene: TRBJ2-1
CDR3 protein: CSVDSVRDRGMNNEQFF
CDR3 DNA: TGCAGCGTTGATTCGGTTCGGGACAGGGGGATGAACAATGAGCAGTTCTTC

D gene: .
clone size: few
V gene: TRBV5-4
CDR3 length: 14
J gene: TRBJ2-3
CDR3 protein: CASSLVTGVDTQYF
CDR3 DNA: TGTGCCAGCAGCTTGGTAACGGGTGTAGATACGCAGTATTTT

D gene: .
clone size: .
V gene: TRBV7-2
CDR3 length: 14
J gene: TRBJ2-3
CDR3 protein: CASSQTTRPDTQYF
CDR3 DNA: TGTGCCAGCAGCCAGACTACCCGCCCAGATACGCAGTATTTT

D gene: .
clone size: few
V gene: TRBV10-3
CDR3 length: 16
J gene: TRBJ1-5
CDR3 protein: CAISESGRQRNQPQHF
CDR3 DNA: TGTGCCATCAGTGAGTCGGGGCGGCAGCGCAATCAGCCCCAGCATTTT

D gene: TRBD2
clone size: .
V gene: TRBV7-9
CDR3 length: 14
J gene: TRBJ2-5
CDR3 protein: CASSLAGQTKTQYF
CDR3 DNA: TGTGCCAGCAGCCTAGCGGGGCAAACAAAGACCCAGTACTTC

D gene: TRBD2
clone size: few
V gene: TRBV7-9
CDR3 length: 15
J gene: TRBJ2-7
CDR3 protein: CASSSIWLAGAEQYF
CDR3 DNA: TGTGCCAGCAGCTCGATTTGGCTAGCGGGCGCCGAGCAGTACTTC

D gene: TRBD1
clone size: many
V gene: TRBV29-1
CDR3 length: 14
J gene: TRBJ1-2
CDR3 protein: CSVEGRGRSYGYTF
CDR3 DNA: TGCAGCGTTGAAGGCAGGGGGCGCAGCTATGGCTACACCTTC